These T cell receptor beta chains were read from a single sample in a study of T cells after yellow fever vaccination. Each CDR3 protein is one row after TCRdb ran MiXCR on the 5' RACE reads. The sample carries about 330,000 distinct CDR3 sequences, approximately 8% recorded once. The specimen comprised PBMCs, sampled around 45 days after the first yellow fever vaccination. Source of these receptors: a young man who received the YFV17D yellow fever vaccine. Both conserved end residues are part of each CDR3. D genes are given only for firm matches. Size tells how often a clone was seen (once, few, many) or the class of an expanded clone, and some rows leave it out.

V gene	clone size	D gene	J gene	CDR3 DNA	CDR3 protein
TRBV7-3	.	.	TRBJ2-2	TGTGCCAGCAGTCTTAACCTGGCCGGGGAGCTGTTTTTT	CASSLNLAGELFF
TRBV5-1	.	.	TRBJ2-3	TGCGCCAGCAGCTCTACAGGTGATACGCAGTATTTT	CASSSTGDTQYF
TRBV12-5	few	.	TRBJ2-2	TGTGCTAGTGGTCTCAATGGGGAGCTGTTTTTT	CASGLNGELFF
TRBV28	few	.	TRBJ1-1	TGTGCCAGCAGTTTACCGCTCTTGAACACTGAAGCTTTCTTT	CASSLPLLNTEAFF
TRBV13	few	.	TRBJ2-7	TGTGCCAGCAGCTTAGGGGGGGGGCCCGAGCAGTACTTC	CASSLGGGPEQYF
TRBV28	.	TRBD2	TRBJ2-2	TGTGCCGGGGCCCCGGGAGGCGCCGGGGAGCTGTTTTTT	CAGAPGGAGELFF
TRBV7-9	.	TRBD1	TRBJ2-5	TGTGCCAGCAGCTCGGGACAGTTTGTCGGAGAGACCCAGTACTTC	CASSSGQFVGETQYF
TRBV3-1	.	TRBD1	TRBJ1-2	TGTGCCAGCAGCCAAGAAGGGACAGTCGGCTACACCTTC	CASSQEGTVGYTF
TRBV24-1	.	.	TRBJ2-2	TGTGCCACCAGTGATTTCGGGAACCTGAACACCGGGGAGCTGTTTTTT	CATSDFGNLNTGELFF
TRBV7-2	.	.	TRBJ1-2	TGTGCCAGCAGCTTCGTCCGCCGCGCCAGTTATGGCTACACCTTC	CASSFVRRASYGYTF
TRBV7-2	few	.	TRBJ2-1	TGTGCCAGCAGCTTACGACAGGAAACTGAGCAGTTCTTC	CASSLRQETEQFF
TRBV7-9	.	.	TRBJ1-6	TGTGCCAGCAGCCCGACAGACAATTCACCCCTCCACTTT	CASSPTDNSPLHF
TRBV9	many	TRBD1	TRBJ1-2	TGTGCCAGCGGGAGACAGGGGCAGGATGGCTACACCTTC	CASGRQGQDGYTF
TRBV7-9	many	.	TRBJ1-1	TGTGCCAGCAGCCCCCACGGGGAGACTGAAGCTTTCTTT	CASSPHGETEAFF
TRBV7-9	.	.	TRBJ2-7	TGTGCCAGCAGCTTTTCCGGGACACGTTCATACGAGCAGTACTTC	CASSFSGTRSYEQYF
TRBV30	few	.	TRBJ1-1	TGTGCCTGGAGTGTATCGCCAGGCGTGAACACTGAAGCTTTCTTT	CAWSVSPGVNTEAFF
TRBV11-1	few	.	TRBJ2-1	TGTGCCAGCAGTCAGGGCAGCGGTGAGCAGTTCTTC	CASSQGSGEQFF
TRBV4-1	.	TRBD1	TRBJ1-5	TGCGCCAGCAGCTCCGACAGGGAGGTGGGCAATCAGCCCCAGCATTTT	CASSSDREVGNQPQHF
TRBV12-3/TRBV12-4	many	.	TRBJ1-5	TGTGCCAGCAGTCTCACGGGCGAACAGCCCCAGCATTTT	CASSLTGEQPQHF
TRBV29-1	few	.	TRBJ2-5	TGCAGCGTTAGGCCATCGGAGACCCAGTACTTC	CSVRPSETQYF
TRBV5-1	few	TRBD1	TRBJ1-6	TGCGCCAGCAGCTTGGGGGACAGGAATAATTCACCCCTCCACTTT	CASSLGDRNNSPLHF
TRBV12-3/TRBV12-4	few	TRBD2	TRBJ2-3	TGTGCCAGCAGGGCCCAGGGCGGGGGGGGAAATACGCAGTATTTT	CASRAQGGGGNTQYF
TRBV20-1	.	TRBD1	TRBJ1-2	TGCAGTGCTAGAGATTTTGTCTCCGGGGGACAGTATGGAGGCTACACCTTC	CSARDFVSGGQYGGYTF
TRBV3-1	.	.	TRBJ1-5	TGTGCCAGCAGCCAGGATGATAGCAATCAGCCCCAGCATTTT	CASSQDDSNQPQHF
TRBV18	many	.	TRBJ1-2	TGTGCCAGCTCACTGGACACGGTCTATGGCTACACCTTC	CASSLDTVYGYTF
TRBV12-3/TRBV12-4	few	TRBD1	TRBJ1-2	TGTGCCAGCAGCGTTAGGACAGGGTCCGCCTATGGCTACACCTTC	CASSVRTGSAYGYTF
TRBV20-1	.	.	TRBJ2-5	TGCAGTGCTAGATCCGGCCGTAAAGAGACCCAGTACTTC	CSARSGRKETQYF
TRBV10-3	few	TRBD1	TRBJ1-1	TGTGCCATCAGTGAGAAGGGGGCGAACACTGAAGCTTTCTTT	CAISEKGANTEAFF
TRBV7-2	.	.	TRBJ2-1	TGTGCCAGCAGCTTATTTTCGGGGGCAGAGGATGAGCAGTTCTTC	CASSLFSGAEDEQFF
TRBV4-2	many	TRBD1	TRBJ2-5	TGTGCCAGCAGCCAACCCTTCGGACAGGGGGCGGAGGAGACCCAGTACTTC	CASSQPFGQGAEETQYF
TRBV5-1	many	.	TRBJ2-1	TGCGCCAGCAGCATGACTTTAAATGAGCAGTTCTTC	CASSMTLNEQFF
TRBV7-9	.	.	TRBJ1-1	TGTGCCAGCAGCTTTTATACAGGGCACACTGAAGCTTTCTTT	CASSFYTGHTEAFF
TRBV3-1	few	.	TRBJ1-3	TGTGCCAGCAGCCAGGAAAACACCATATATTTT	CASSQENTIYF
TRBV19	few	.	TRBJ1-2	TGTGCCAGTAGTATCCGTGACGGAGGCGTCTATGGCTACACCTTC	CASSIRDGGVYGYTF
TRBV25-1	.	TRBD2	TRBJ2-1	TGTGCCAGCAATGAGGCGGGGGGGCTGAGTGAGCAGTTCTTC	CASNEAGGLSEQFF